One and the same sample provided the 17 T cell receptor beta chains below, sequenced in a study of molecular identifiers for immune sequencing clone quantification. TCRdb reanalysed the PCR reads using MiXCR and keeps one entry per CDR3 protein. The table lists about half a million distinct CDR3 sequences, about a fifth of them singletons. Sequenced input: naive CD8+ T cells from blood, with Jurkat cell RNA spiked in. Subset given: FACS-sorted CD8+CD4-CCR7+CD45RA+ naive T cells. Source of these receptors: a human donor in good health. Some libraries in this study had Jurkat cell RNA spiked in.

This clonotype was counted ten times or more. This rearrangement joins TRBV13 to TRBJ2-2, with unresolved D. This CDR3 has 18 amino acids. Per the germline V gene, CDR1 is PRHDT and CDR2 is FYEKMQ (reference sequence). Trimming left V 0 bases short and J 1 base short, with 15 bases between. The CDR3 sequence is CASSLGGTEIWNTGELFF. As DNA, the CDR3 is TGTGCCAGCAGCTTAGGAGGCACCGAGATTTGGAACACCGGGGAGCTGTTTTTT.

The count of this clonotype is one. This may stem from a read error, because a much larger clone lies one nucleotide away. The chain has TRBV28 and TRBJ2-5; 8 bases align to TRBD1. CDR3 length: 14 amino acids. Per germline, CDR1 MDHEN and CDR2 SYDVKM. J gave up 5 bases and V 6 bases, and 8 bases lay outside the gene matches. The CDR3 DNA reads as TGTGCCAGCAGACAGGGGGGAGGCTCGGAGACCCAGTACTTC. Protein: CASRQGGGSETQYF.

This clonotype appeared a few times. The rearrangement joins TRBV6-2 or TRBV6-3 to TRBJ1-1; 8 bases align to TRBD1. Losses at the gene ends were 3 bases for V and 5 bases for J; bases not matched to a gene: 8. The germline CDR1 and CDR2 sequences are MNHEY and SVGEGT. This CDR3 region has 15 residues. In DNA, the CDR3 is TGTGCCAGCAGTTATGGGACAGGAACAGTAACTGAAGCTTTCTTT. This translates into CASSYGTGTVTEAFF.

As to this clonotype: This likely comes from a read error, as the CDR3 has no conserved phenylalanine or tryptophan at its end. The chain carries TRBV7-9 and TRBJ2-1; 7 nucleotides agree with TRBD2. V shed 3 bases, J shed 5 bases, and the junction held 7 bases outside the gene matches. Germline loops: CDR1 SEHNR, CDR2 FQNEAQ (reference sequence). The CDR3 consists of 15 residues. The CDR3: CASSFPIGTNNEQFL. Written as DNA, the CDR3 is TGTGCCAGCAGCTTCCCTATAGGGACTAACAATGAGCAGTTCCTC.

This chain joins TRBV20-1 and TRBJ2-3, with unresolved D. Between the trimmed V and J ends, which lost 0 bases and 6 bases, there was a span of 10 bases. The germline V gene encodes CDR1 DFQATT and CDR2 SNEGSKA (reference sequence). The CDR3 contains 13 residues. Here the CDR3 reads CSARDPLRDTQYF. The CDR3 DNA reads as TGCAGTGCTAGAGATCCCCTGCGGGATACGCAGTATTTT.

The chain links TRBV6-2 or TRBV6-3 to TRBJ2-3, with D maybe TRBD2 (6 bases). The CDR3 has 21 residues. Trimming pared 4 bases from V and 5 bases from J, leaving 34 bases between. Germline assignment: CDR1 MNHEY and CDR2 SVGEGT. CDR3 nucleotide sequence: TGTGCCAGCAGTTGGGTCGGGATCTCGTCGGAGCGCGGAGGGCCCGAAGATACGCAGTATTTT. Amino acid sequence: CASSWVGISSERGGPEDTQYF.

Many counts were recorded for this clonotype. The chain employs TRBV4-1 and TRBJ2-5; maybe TRBD1 (5 bases). Germline CDR1 reads MGHRA; CDR2 reads YSYEKL. Trimming shortened V by 1 base and J by 2 bases, and 8 bases separated the two germline ends. This CDR3 has 14 amino acids. Here the CDR3 reads CASSQVTGQETQYF. CDR3 sequence (DNA): TGCGCCAGCAGCCAAGTCACAGGTCAAGAGACCCAGTACTTC.

The table lists this clonotype with a few counts. The rearrangement joins TRBV12-3 or TRBV12-4 to TRBJ1-1; D might be TRBD1 (6 bases). This CDR3 region has 16 residues. V was cut by 3 bases and J by 4 bases, with 18 bases left in between. The CDR3, as DNA: TGTGCCAGCAGTTTCGGCCGCGGGTCCAGGGGCACTGAAGCTTTCTTT. It specifies CASSFGRGSRGTEAFF.

In this sample, this clonotype turned up many times. The chain has TRBV29-1 and TRBJ1-5; possibly TRBD1 for D (5 bases). The CDR3 runs to 14 residues. Looked up from germline, CDR1 is SQVTM and CDR2 is ANQGSEA. V lost 7 bases to trimming and J lost 1 base, with 14 bases between them. The CDR3 protein is CSGQGVWSNQPQHF. The CDR3 nucleotides are TGCAGCGGTCAGGGCGTTTGGAGCAATCAGCCCCAGCATTTT.

Worth noting for this clonotype: One base away lies a much larger clone, so this may be a sequencing read error. V gene TRBV4-1 combines with J gene TRBJ1-5, with D unresolved. The CDR3 totals 15 residues. Per the germline V gene, CDR1 is MGHRA and CDR2 is YSYEKL. As DNA, the CDR3 is TGCGCCAGCTGCCAAGATCCGGCAGGATATCAGCCCCAGCATTTT. It encodes CASCQDPAGYQPQHF.

This clonotype was found many times. The chain combines TRBV9 with TRBJ2-7; 7 bases map to TRBD1. The CDR3 covers 17 residues. Germline CDR1 and CDR2: SGDLS and YYNGEE. V gave up 4 bases and J gave up 2 bases; unmatched junction bases: 15. The DNA of the CDR3 is TGTGCCAGCAGCCCCTCGTTCGGGGACAGTCGGCCCTACGAGCAGTACTTC. Protein: CASSPSFGDSRPYEQYF.

A few counts support this clonotype. The V call is TRBV27, the J call TRBJ2-6; a possible D gene is TRBD1 (5 bases). CDR1 is MNHEY and CDR2 is SMNVEV in the germline V gene (reference sequence). The CDR3 is made up of 16 amino acids. V was pared by 5 bases and J by 0 bases, with 11 bases between. CDR3 loop: CASSVRQISGANVLTF. CDR3 coding DNA: TGTGCCAGCAGTGTCCGACAGATCTCTGGGGCCAACGTCCTGACTTTC.

There are many counts of this clonotype. The chain has TRBV29-1 and TRBJ1-2; tentatively, D is TRBD1 (6 bases). The V gene's germline CDR1 is SQVTM and CDR2 ANQGSEA. Trimming shortened V by 3 bases and J by 4 bases, and 18 bases separated the two germline ends. The CDR3 has 15 amino acids. CDR3 in DNA: TGCAGCGTTGACGTGATGACAGGCTTCTCCTATGGCTACACCTTC. Translating it yields CSVDVMTGFSYGYTF.

In this sample, this clonotype turned up a few times. V gene TRBV27 combines with J gene TRBJ1-1; 8 bases are a match to TRBD1. Germline V gene lookup returns CDR1 MNHEY and CDR2 SMNVEV (reference sequence). The CDR3 consists of 16 residues. With V trimmed by 5 bases and J by 4 bases, 12 bases remained unmatched. CDR3 in DNA: TGTGCCAGCAGTCCACGGACAGGGTTGGGGGTCACTGAAGCTTTCTTT. Translated, it gives CASSPRTGLGVTEAFF.

The table lists this clonotype with many counts. This chain joins TRBV30 and TRBJ1-1; TRBD1 matches 8 bases. Losses at the gene ends were 0 bases for V and 3 bases for J; bases not matched to a gene: 0. Looked up from germline, CDR1 is GTSNPN and CDR2 is SVGIG (reference sequence). The CDR3 totals 13 residues. CDR3 bases: TGTGCCTGGAGTGTACAGGGGGACACTGAAGCTTTCTTT. Translating it yields CAWSVQGDTEAFF.

This chain uses TRBV3-1 with TRBJ2-7, with 12 positions matching TRBD2. Trimming cost V 0 bases and J 4 bases; bases outside gene matches: 4. CDR3 length: 16 residues. CDR1 is LGHDT and CDR2 is YNNKEL in the germline V gene (reference sequence). In nucleotides, the CDR3 is TGTGCCAGCAGCCAAGATGTAACTAGCGGGGGGTACGAGCAGTACTTC. The encoded protein is CASSQDVTSGGYEQYF.

Worth noting for this clonotype: A much larger clone sits a single nucleotide away, making a read error possible. This chain connects TRBV19 to TRBJ1-5; TRBD1 might be the D (6 bases). V lost 10 bases and J 0 bases, leaving 19 bases between the germline ends. Germline-derived CDR1 and CDR2 are LNHDA and SQIVND (reference sequence). The CDR3 covers 16 residues. The CDR3 sequence is CANSITTGYSNQPQHF. Here the CDR3 DNA reads TGTGCCAATAGCATCACGACAGGTTATAGCAATCAGCCCCAGCATTTT.